This T cell receptor (beta chain) stems from a study of blood T cell repertoires in COVID-19. Study-wide context: Acute and convalescent COVID-19 specimens originated in the United States, Italy and Spain. In each case, the material was cDNA or gDNA derived from T cells, B-cell-depleted T cells, or PBMCs.

Source study methods: Nucleated cell number was recorded as an estimate derived from reference gene primer amplification. Only in-frame clones appear in the TCRdb table, and some are missing; sequencing was by immunoSEQ multiplex PCR. That table gives V, J and clone size, and the DNA gave D and trimming. The table includes 400,000 to 450,000 clones, roughly 90% detected once. Recruited during active infection, patients (from Seattle) were subsequently followed longitudinally. The receptor was derived from a man aged 18 to 35 with COVID-19, enrolled during active disease. The specimen sequenced was peripheral blood.

CDR3 sequence reads: CATSDPGQPKKFF. CDR3 nucleotide sequence: TGTGCCACCAGTGACCCGGGACAGCCCAAAAAGTTCTTC. The chain employs TRBV24-1 and TRBJ2-1; 7 bases match TRBD1. The CDR3 extends over 13 amino acids. The V gene end was trimmed by 4 bases and the J gene end by 14 bases; junction bases not matched to a gene: 10. CDR1 is KGHDR and CDR2 is SFDVKD in the germline V gene.